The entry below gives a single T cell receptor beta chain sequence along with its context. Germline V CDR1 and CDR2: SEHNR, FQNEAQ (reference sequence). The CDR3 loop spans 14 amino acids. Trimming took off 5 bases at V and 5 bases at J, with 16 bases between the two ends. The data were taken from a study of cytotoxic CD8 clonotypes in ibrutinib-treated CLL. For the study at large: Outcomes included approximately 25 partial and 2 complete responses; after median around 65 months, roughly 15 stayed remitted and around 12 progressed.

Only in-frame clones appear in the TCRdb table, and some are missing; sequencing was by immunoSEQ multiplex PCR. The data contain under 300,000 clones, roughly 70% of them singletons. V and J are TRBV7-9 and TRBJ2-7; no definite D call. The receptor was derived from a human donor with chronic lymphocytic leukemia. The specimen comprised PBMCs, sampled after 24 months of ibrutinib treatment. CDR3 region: CASSDRWVGDEQYF. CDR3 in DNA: TGTGCCAGCAGCGATAGGTGGGTTGGGGACGAGCAGTACTTC.